This T cell receptor beta chain was captured in a study of Graves' ophthalmopathy and Graves' hyperthyroidism. CDR1 is SQVTM, CDR2 ANQGSEA, per germline. The length of the CDR3 is 15 residues. Unmatched junction bases numbered 8, after V lost 0 bases and J lost 7 bases. Ineligible for inclusion were patients with other autoimmune diseases, uncontrolled infections, pregnancy or lactation. This clonotype appeared a few times. Amplification of the TCR beta CDR3 regions used RNA transcripts (as template). After a first-round RT-PCR with HTBI primers, a second-round multiplex PCR was run. TCRdb reprocessed the multiplex PCR reads via MiXCR and lists one record per CDR3 protein. The sample holds approximately 1.2 million distinct CDR3 sequences, about two fifths seen once.

The chain is built from TRBV29-1 and TRBJ2-7; 11 bases match TRBD2. Sequencing input: peripheral blood or thyroid tissue (not recorded which). This clonotype originated in an adult man with Graves' hyperthyroidism. The CDR3 sequence: CSVEDDSGGAREQYF. CDR3 bases: TGCAGCGTTGAAGATGATAGCGGGGGGGCGCGGGAGCAGTACTTC.